This TCR beta chain was identified in a study of cytomegalovirus exposure and HLA in healthy donors. Points from the study as a whole: HLA-A and HLA-B allele assignments for most subjects were reportedly predicted accurately using TCR beta sequences. A later analysis found TCR association rates differed by HLA locus, highest for DRB1 and lowest for HLA-C. In vitro testing confirmed a few CMV-associated chains as specific for CMV antigens. Trimming of TCR beta V- and J-genes showed a link, identified in a later analysis, to a missense DCLRE1C variant.

This clone was observed once. Its specificity is not known. The PCR ran on 60 Vbeta and 13 Jbeta primers. Sequencing used immunoSEQ multiplex PCR; TCRdb keeps in-frame clones, though not all of them. Altogether around 130,000 clones are present, over 70% being singletons, with the ten largest covering 1.5%. Looked up from germline, CDR1 is SGHVS and CDR2 is FQNEAQ. The J segment lost 7 bases and the V segment lost 4 bases, leaving 11 bases of the junction unmatched. This CDR3 has 16 residues. The TCR sequence derives from a woman between 18 and 30 years old in good health and CMV-seronegative. What was sequenced was PBMCs. V usage is TRBV7-8 and J usage is TRBJ2-7, with 12 bases matching TRBD2. The CDR3 sequence is CASSSRRLAGVGEQYF. CDR3 sequence (DNA): TGTGCCAGCAGCTCAAGACGACTAGCGGGAGTAGGGGAGCAGTACTTC.